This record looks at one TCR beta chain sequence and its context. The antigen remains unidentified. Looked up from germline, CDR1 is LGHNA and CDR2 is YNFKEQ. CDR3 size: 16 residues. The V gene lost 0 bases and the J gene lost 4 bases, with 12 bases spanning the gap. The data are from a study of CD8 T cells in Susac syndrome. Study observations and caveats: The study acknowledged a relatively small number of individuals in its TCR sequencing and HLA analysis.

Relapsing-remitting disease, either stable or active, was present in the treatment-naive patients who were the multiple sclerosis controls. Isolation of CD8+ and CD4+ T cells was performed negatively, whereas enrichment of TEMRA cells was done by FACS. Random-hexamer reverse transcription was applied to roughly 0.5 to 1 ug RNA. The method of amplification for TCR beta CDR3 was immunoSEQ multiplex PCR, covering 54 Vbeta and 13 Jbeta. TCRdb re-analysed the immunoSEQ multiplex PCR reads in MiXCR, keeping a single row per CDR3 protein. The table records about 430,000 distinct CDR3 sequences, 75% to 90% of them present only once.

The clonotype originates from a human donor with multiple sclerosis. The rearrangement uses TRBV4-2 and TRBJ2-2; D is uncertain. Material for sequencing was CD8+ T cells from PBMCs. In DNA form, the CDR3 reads TGTGCCAGCAGCCAAGAGTCAGGCCTCGGCACCGGGGAGCTGTTTTTT. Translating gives CASSQESGLGTGELFF.